The 4 T cell receptor beta chains below all came from one sample that was sequenced in a study of T cell responses to AZD1222 COVID-19 vaccine. The data were produced by immunoSEQ multiplex PCR, yet TCRdb's version contains in-frame clones alone and is incomplete. Among some 130,000 clones listed, under 90% were seen once. Sequenced material: peripheral blood, taken on day 0 of AZD1222 vaccination. The receptors were gathered from an adult in good health.

The chain links TRBV7-2 to TRBJ2-7; D might be TRBD1 or TRBD2, each matching 5 bases. Looked up from germline, CDR1 is SGHTA and CDR2 is FQGNSA. The CDR3 is 12 amino acids. Trimming took off 5 bases at V and 12 bases at J, with 17 bases between the two ends. The CDR3 DNA is TGTGCCAGCAGCCCAGATTGGGGGTTGCGGTACTTC. Its translation is CASSPDWGLRYF.

The chain joins TRBV11-2 to TRBJ1-6, with D tentatively TRBD1 (5 bases). CDR3 length: 16 amino acids. Trimming pared 4 bases from V and 7 bases from J, leaving 17 bases between. Germline V gives CDR1 SGHAT, CDR2 FQNNGV. The CDR3 DNA follows: TGTGCCAGCAGCTCAAAAAGCGGGACGGAGAATTCACCCCTCCACTTT. Translated, it gives CASSSKSGTENSPLHF.

The chain carries TRBV11-3 and TRBJ2-1, with 7 positions matching TRBD2. Germline-derived CDR1 and CDR2 are SGHNT and YENEEA. CDR3 length equals 14 residues. With 7 bases clipped from V and 5 bases from J, the junction kept 8 bases outside the gene matches. The CDR3 reads CASKGGGPNNEQFF. DNA of the CDR3: TGTGCCAGCAAGGGCGGGGGACCTAACAATGAGCAGTTCTTC.

The chain combines TRBV3-1 (or the pseudogene TRBV3-2) with TRBJ1-2; D gene ambiguous. Trimming took 3 bases from V and 8 from J, leaving 10 bases between them. Looked up from germline, CDR1 is LGHDT and CDR2 is YNNKEL (reference sequence). This CDR3 contains 12 residues. The CDR3 spells CASSHGIGGYTF. The DNA for the CDR3 is TGTGCCAGCAGCCATGGTATCGGAGGCTACACCTTC.